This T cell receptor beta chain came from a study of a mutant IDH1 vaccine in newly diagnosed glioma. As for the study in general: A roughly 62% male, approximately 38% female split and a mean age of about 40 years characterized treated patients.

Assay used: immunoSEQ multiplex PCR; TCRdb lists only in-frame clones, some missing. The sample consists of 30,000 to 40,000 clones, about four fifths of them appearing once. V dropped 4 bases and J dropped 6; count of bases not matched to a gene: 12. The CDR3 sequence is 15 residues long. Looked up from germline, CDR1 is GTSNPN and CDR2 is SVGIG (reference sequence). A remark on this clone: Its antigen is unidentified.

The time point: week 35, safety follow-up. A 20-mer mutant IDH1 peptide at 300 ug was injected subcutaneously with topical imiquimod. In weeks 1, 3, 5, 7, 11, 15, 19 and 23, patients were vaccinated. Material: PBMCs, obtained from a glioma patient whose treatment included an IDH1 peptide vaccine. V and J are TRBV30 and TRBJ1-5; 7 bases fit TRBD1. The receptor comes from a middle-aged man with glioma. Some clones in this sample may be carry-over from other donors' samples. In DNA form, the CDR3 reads TGTGCCTGGAACACCGGAGGGGGCTTATCTCAGCCCCAGCATTTT. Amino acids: CAWNTGGGLSQPQHF.